This T cell receptor (beta chain) came from a study of T cells after yellow fever vaccination. Study in general: When fractions had low cell numbers, they were prepared with SMART-Seq v4 Ultra Low Input.

This clonotype has just a few counts. TCRdb re-derived calls from the 5' RACE reads in MiXCR, one entry per CDR3 protein. The repertoire holds around 350,000 distinct CDR3 sequences, with approximately 5.7% as singletons. V shed 6 bases and J 2 bases; nucleotides not matched to a gene: 7. Germline V gene data show CDR1 as MNHEY and CDR2 as SMNVEV (reference sequence). The CDR3 has 15 residues. Here the sequenced sample was PBMCs, taken 5 days after the yellow fever booster vaccination. The rearrangement links TRBV27 to TRBJ2-3, with 8 positions matching TRBD2. This clonotype was obtained from a man aged 30-40 years who received the YFV17D yellow fever vaccine. CDR3 region: CASSLSGTITDTQYF. The DNA of the CDR3 is TGTGCCAGCAGCCTTAGCGGGACTATCACAGATACGCAGTATTTT.